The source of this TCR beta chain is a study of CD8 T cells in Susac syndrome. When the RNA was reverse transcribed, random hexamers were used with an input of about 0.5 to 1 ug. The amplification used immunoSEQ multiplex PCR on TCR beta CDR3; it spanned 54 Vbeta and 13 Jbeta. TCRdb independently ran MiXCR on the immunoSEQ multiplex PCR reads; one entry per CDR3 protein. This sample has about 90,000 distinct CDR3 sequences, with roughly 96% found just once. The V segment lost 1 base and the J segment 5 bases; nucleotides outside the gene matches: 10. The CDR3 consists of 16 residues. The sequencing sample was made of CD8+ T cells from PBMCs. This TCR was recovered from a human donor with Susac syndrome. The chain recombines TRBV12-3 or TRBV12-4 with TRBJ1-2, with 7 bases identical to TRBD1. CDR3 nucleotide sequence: TGTGCCAGCAGTTTAGGGACAGGACGGGCGGGATATGGCTACACCTTC. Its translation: CASSLGTGRAGYGYTF.